The entry that follows covers one T cell receptor (beta chain) sequence. This sample was taken from a study of blood T cell repertoires in COVID-19. Whole-study context: Sites in the United States, Italy and Spain provided acute and convalescent COVID-19 samples. In each case, the material was cDNA or gDNA derived from T cells, B-cell-depleted T cells, or PBMCs.

Germline CDR1 reads MDHEN; CDR2 reads SYDVKM. Trimming removed 2 bases at V and 7 bases at J, with 21 bases between. There are 17 residues in the CDR3. Authors' processing steps: By means of reference gene primer amplification, nucleated cell counts were estimated. Only in-frame clones appear in the TCRdb table, and some are missing; sequencing was by immunoSEQ multiplex PCR. V and J calls and clone size are given by that table; D and trimming were obtained from the DNA. Of some 190,000 clones in the sample, more than 85% were seen once. This sequence originates from a man younger than 45 with acute or convalescent COVID-19. The source material was peripheral blood. V usage is TRBV28 and J usage is TRBJ1-5; possibly TRBD1 for D (6 bases). The chain's CDR3 is CASSLAAGATSGQPQHF. The CDR3, as DNA: TGTGCCAGCAGTTTAGCCGCAGGGGCTACCTCCGGGCAGCCCCAGCATTTT.